These 18 T cell receptor beta chains were sequenced from one sample in a study of blood T cell repertoires in COVID-19 (dated by TCRdb to 2018 to 2020). The library was prepared using the immunoSEQ multiplex PCR assay. TCRdb took over this immuneACCESS table, retaining in-frame rearrangements with V and J assigned. Such tables are incomplete; in checked studies, under half of the missing clones stem from an unresolved V gene, and the remainder is unexplained. The sample data list around 300,000 clones, and around nine tenths of these were observed just once. The ten most abundant clones make up around 1.9% of the sample. The specimen sequenced was PBMCs or T cells enriched from blood (not recorded which). The receptors were sampled from a woman in her sixties who had recovered from COVID-19.

The chain carries TRBV7-3 and TRBJ2-1; D is unresolved. The CDR3 contains 13 residues. Trimming left V 5 bases short and J 8 bases short, with 13 bases between. CDR1 and CDR2 (germline): SGHTA, FQGTGA. The CDR3 DNA follows: TGTGCCAGCAGCCTATCCTTAGCCGATGAGCAGTTCTTC. Protein sequence: CASSLSLADEQFF.

The chain joins TRBV28 to TRBJ1-4, with D unresolved. The V end was cut by 3 bases, the J end by 7 bases, with 9 bases between. Germline V lookup: CDR1 MDHEN, CDR2 SYDVKM. This CDR3 comprises 13 residues. This CDR3 is CASSFRPIEKLFF. The CDR3 DNA sequence: TGTGCCAGCAGTTTCAGGCCAATTGAAAAACTGTTTTTT.

This chain links TRBV7-2 with TRBJ1-2; 9 nucleotides match TRBD1. Trimming removed 5 bases from V and 10 bases from J; junction bases left unmatched: 11. The CDR3 is made up of 14 amino acids. In germline, CDR1 is SGHTA, CDR2 FQGNSA. The CDR3 reads CASSENRDRVDYTF. DNA for the CDR3: TGTGCCAGCAGCGAAAACCGGGACAGGGTTGACTACACCTTC. Supplemented by reference TRBV7-2 and TRBJ1-2, the full variable domain reads GAGVSQSPSNKVTEKGKDVELRCDPISGHTALYWYRQSLGQGLEFLIYFQGNSAPDKSGLPSDRFSAERTGGSVSTLTIQRTQQEDSAVYLCASSENRDRVDYTFGSGTRLTVV.

V usage is TRBV7-9 and J usage is TRBJ2-7; 7 nucleotides match TRBD1. Per the germline V gene, CDR1 is SEHNR and CDR2 is FQNEAQ (reference sequence). Trimming at V came to 4 bases and at J to 3 bases, leaving 6 bases not matched to a gene. The CDR3 length is 14 residues. In nucleotides, the CDR3 is TGTGCCAGCAGCTCGCGGACAGGCATCTACGAGCAGTACTTC. Its translation is CASSSRTGIYEQYF.

The rearrangement joins TRBV19 to TRBJ1-2; unclear D gene. Germline V lookup: CDR1 LNHDA, CDR2 SQIVND (reference sequence). With 10 bases removed from V and 4 bases from J, the gap between germline ends came to 25 bases. This CDR3 has 16 amino acids. Here the CDR3 DNA reads TGTGCCACCGAGGGAGTTTTCGAAACCGAAACCTATGGCTACACCTTC. This sequence encodes CATEGVFETETYGYTF.

The V and J genes are TRBV5-1 and TRBJ1-2; the D gene is possibly TRBD1 (6 bases). In germline, CDR1 is SGHRS, CDR2 YFSETQ. This CDR3 region has 17 residues. The V and J ends lost 3 bases and 4 bases respectively, with 22 bases between them. The CDR3 spells CASSSDGGGPWGYGYTF. The CDR3 DNA sequence: TGCGCCAGCAGCTCCGATGGTGGGGGCCCTTGGGGCTATGGCTACACCTTC.

This clone was observed once. The chain is built from TRBV20-1 and TRBJ1-1; D is possibly TRBD1 (5 bases). V was clipped by 3 bases and J by 11 bases, with 13 bases between them. The CDR3 has 11 amino acids. The germline V gene encodes CDR1 DFQATT and CDR2 SNEGSKA (reference sequence). The DNA of the CDR3 is TGCAGTGCTAGGCAAGATCGGGGGGCTTTCTTT. Protein: CSARQDRGAFF.

This chain joins TRBV10-3 and TRBJ1-6, with D possibly matching TRBD1 (5 bases). The V gene's germline CDR1 is ENHRY and CDR2 SYGVKD. The CDR3 has 15 amino acids. Trimming took 9 bases from V and 1 from J, leaving 13 bases between them. CDR3 protein: CAISQGRSYNSPLHF. CDR3 nucleotides: TGTGCCATAAGTCAGGGTCGATCCTATAATTCACCCCTCCACTTT.

This sequence joins TRBV6-4 and TRBJ1-2; tentatively, D is TRBD1 (6 bases). The length of the CDR3 is 15 residues. Trimming left V 8 bases short and J 8 bases short, with 24 bases between. Germline values: CDR1 MRHNA, CDR2 SNTAGT. CDR3 coding DNA: TGTGCCAGCGCCCTGACGGGGACACAACTGGGGGGCTACACCTTC. This encodes CASALTGTQLGGYTF.

The chain joins TRBV30 to TRBJ1-5, with D possibly matching TRBD1 (6 bases). Per the germline V gene, CDR1 is GTSNPN and CDR2 is SVGIG (reference sequence). V dropped 1 base and J dropped 7 bases, with 11 bases sitting between them. CDR3 length equals 13 residues. CDR3 sequence reads: CAWSDRAQQPQHF. The CDR3 DNA reads as TGTGCCTGGAGTGACAGGGCCCAACAGCCCCAGCATTTT.

This chain uses TRBV9 with TRBJ2-2; the match to TRBD2 covers 15 bases. Germline assignment: CDR1 SGDLS and CDR2 YYNGEE. V lost 6 bases, J lost 8 bases, and 11 bases stayed unmatched. The CDR3 contains 17 residues. Written as DNA, the CDR3 is TGTGCCAGCACTGCAACGGGACTAGCGGGGGGCGGAGGGGAGCTGTTTTTT. This gives the protein CASTATGLAGGGGELFF.

This chain uses TRBV18 with TRBJ1-5, with D possibly being TRBD1 (6 bases). CDR3 length: 15 residues. Per the germline V gene, CDR1 is KGHSH and CDR2 is LQKENI. The V gene lost 0 bases and the J gene lost 7 bases, with 13 bases spanning the gap. CDR3: CASSPPGAGGQPQHF. In DNA, the CDR3 is TGTGCCAGCTCACCACCGGGGGCGGGAGGACAGCCCCAGCATTTT.

This clone has only a few counts. The J gene is TRBJ1-4, the V gene TRBV7-8; 8 nucleotides align to TRBD1. The J segment lost 11 bases and the V segment lost 2 bases, leaving 10 bases of the junction unmatched. This CDR3 spans 15 amino acids. From germline, CDR1 is SGHVS and CDR2 FQNEAQ. The CDR3 DNA is TGTGCCAGCAGCTTACTGCGCGGACAGGGCAACAAACTGTTTTTT. Protein sequence: CASSLLRGQGNKLFF.

The chain combines TRBV9 with TRBJ2-2; 7 bases align to TRBD2. The CDR3 extends over 15 amino acids. The trim removed 0 bases at V and 4 bases at J, leaving 3 bases unmatched. Germline CDR1 and CDR2: SGDLS and YYNGEE. CDR3 nucleotides: TGTGCCAGCAGCGTAGGACTAGCCCCCACCGGGGAGCTGTTTTTT. Protein: CASSVGLAPTGELFF.

The V gene is TRBV7-3, the J gene TRBJ1-2; possibly TRBD1 for D (5 bases). Germline V gene lookup returns CDR1 SGHTA and CDR2 FQGTGA. Trimming shortened V by 5 bases and J by 7 bases, and 11 bases separated the two germline ends. The length of the CDR3 is 12 residues. Here the CDR3 DNA reads TGTGCCAGCAGCCCCACGGGGGGTGGCTACACCTTC. Its protein is CASSPTGGGYTF.

This rearrangement joins TRBV10-3 to TRBJ1-4; tentative D call: TRBD1 (5 bases). Per the germline V gene, CDR1 is ENHRY and CDR2 is SYGVKD. Between the trimmed V and J ends, which lost 3 bases and 5 bases, there was a span of 10 bases. There are 14 residues in the CDR3. This CDR3 reads CAISDSGENEKLFF. DNA of the CDR3: TGTGCCATCAGTGACTCGGGGGAGAATGAAAAACTGTTTTTT.

This chain uses TRBV10-2 with TRBJ2-7; 13 bases agree with TRBD2. Germline-derived CDR1 and CDR2 are WSHSY and SAAADI. The CDR3 runs 13 residues. The trim removed 10 bases at V and 6 bases at J, leaving 6 bases unmatched. The DNA of the CDR3 is TGCGCCACCCGGACTAGCGGGAGTAGCGAGCAGTACTTC. It encodes CATRTSGSSEQYF.

DNA of the CDR3: TGTGCCAGCAGGAGTGACAGGGGGGTCCATACCGGTAATTCACCCCTCCACTTT. Translated, it gives CASRSDRGVHTGNSPLHF. This chain connects TRBV27 to TRBJ1-6; 9 bases match TRBD1. CDR3 length: 18 amino acids. J gave up 6 bases and V 6 bases, and 15 bases lay outside the gene matches. Germline-derived CDR1 and CDR2 are MNHEY and SMNVEV (reference sequence).